A selection of T cell receptor beta chains follows, all from one sample in a study of T cells in Graves' hyperthyroidism and ophthalmopathy. From the multiplex PCR reads, TCRdb called clonotypes with MiXCR, one entry per CDR3 protein. The sample lists about 290,000 distinct CDR3 sequences, approximately 15% occurring once. Sequencing was done on a sample of blood. The receptor set was obtained from a woman aged 55-70 years with Graves' ophthalmopathy. Both conserved end residues are part of each CDR3. The D gene is left open where the match is weak. Where a row states a size, it is once, few, many or the class of an expanded clone; other rows omit it.

j_call clone_size v_call d_call cdr3_nt cdr3_aa
TRBJ2-7 many TRBV7-2 - TGTGCCAGCAGCTTAGAAGGGTCCGCCACAGGGAGTTGGGTCCGCTACGAGCAGTACTTC CASSLEGSATGSWVRYEQYF
TRBJ2-3 - TRBV5-6 TRBD1 TGTACCAGCAGCTGGCGACAGGGAAGCACAGATACGCAGTATTTT CTSSWRQGSTDTQYF
TRBJ1-1 few TRBV27 - TGTGCCAGCAGTCAGGGAAGATCGGGCACTGAAGCTTTCTTT CASSQGRSGTEAFF
TRBJ2-5 - TRBV28 TRBD1 TGTGCCAGCGACCAAGCGGACAGGGGGAAAGAGACCCAGTACTTC CASDQADRGKETQYF
TRBJ2-7 many TRBV30 TRBD1 TGTGCCTGGAAAGGGACAGGGACCTACGAGCAGTACTTC CAWKGTGTYEQYF
TRBJ2-5 - TRBV7-2 TRBD1 TGTGCCAGCAGCTTACGCGGGACAGGGCTTGAGACCCAGTACTTC CASSLRGTGLETQYF
TRBJ2-5 many TRBV28 - TGTGCCAGCAGTTTACGGGACCCCAGAGGGACCCAGTACTTC CASSLRDPRGTQYF
TRBJ1-2 - TRBV5-5 TRBD1 TGTGCCAGCAGCACCTGGACAGGGCATAACTATGGCTACACCTTC CASSTWTGHNYGYTF
TRBJ1-2 few TRBV7-9 TRBD1 TGTGCCAGCAGCCCGACAGGGGGGAGCTATGGCTACACCTTC CASSPTGGSYGYTF
TRBJ1-3 - TRBV7-2 TRBD1 TGTGCCAGCAGCTCCCGGACAGGGATCGCTGGAAACACCATATATTTT CASSSRTGIAGNTIYF
TRBJ2-5 - TRBV28 - TGTGCCAGCAGTCCATGGGCCATCCAAGAGACCCAGTACTTC CASSPWAIQETQYF
TRBJ2-2 - TRBV28 TRBD2 TGTGCCAGCAGACTACTAGCGGGGGGGCCTAGCGGGGAGCTGTTTTTT CASRLLAGGPSGELFF
TRBJ2-7 many TRBV5-1 TRBD2 TGCGCCAGCGGACAGGGCATTCTAGCGGGAGTAGAGCTGTACTTC CASGQGILAGVELYF
TRBJ1-6 few TRBV5-1 - TGCGCCAGCAGCTTGGGGGTCGGTAATTCACCCCTCCACTTT CASSLGVGNSPLHF
TRBJ2-7 many TRBV18 TRBD1 TGTGCCAGCTCACGGACAGGGGGCTACGAGCAGTACTTC CASSRTGGYEQYF
TRBJ2-2 - TRBV14 TRBD1 TGTGCCAGCAGCCAAGACCGGACAGGGAGGTTCACCGGGGAGCTGTTTTTT CASSQDRTGRFTGELFF
TRBJ1-1 - TRBV7-6 - TGTGCCAGCAGCCAAAGGGATCGGAGGACTGAAGCTTTCTTT CASSQRDRRTEAFF
TRBJ1-1 many TRBV6-2/TRBV6-3 - TGTGCCAGCAGTTACCGCTCAGGGAGCACTGAAGCTTTCTTT CASSYRSGSTEAFF
TRBJ2-1 - TRBV6-1 - TGTGCCAGCAGTGAAGCGTACCCGAACTACAATGAGCAGTTCTTC CASSEAYPNYNEQFF
TRBJ2-7 many TRBV20-1 TRBD1 TGCAGTGCAAAGCCGGGACAGGGGGCCCTTGAGCAGTACTTC CSAKPGQGALEQYF
TRBJ1-5 few TRBV6-2/TRBV6-3 TRBD1 TGTGCCAGCAGGCAGGGGGTGAGCAATCAGCCCCAGCATTTT CASRQGVSNQPQHF
TRBJ2-5 - TRBV2 - TGTGCCAGCAGTGAAAGTTCTCGGCTTTGGGAGACCCAGTACTTC CASSESSRLWETQYF
TRBJ2-7 many TRBV6-1 - TGTGCCAGCAGTGAGTCCACAGGGAGGAAAGAGCAGTACTTC CASSESTGRKEQYF
TRBJ1-5 many TRBV12-3/TRBV12-4 - TGTGCCAGCACCTGGGGGGGAAGCCAGCCCCAGCATTTT CASTWGGSQPQHF
TRBJ2-5 - TRBV12-3/TRBV12-4 TRBD2 TGTGCCAGCAGTTTTCACTGGTGGACTAGCGGGAGGAGAGAGCAGTACTTC CASSFHWWTSGRREQYF
TRBJ2-7 - TRBV6-5 - TGTGCCAGCAGTTACTCGGTGGGAAGAGACCGAGGGGTGAGGTACGAGCAGTACTTC CASSYSVGRDRGVRYEQYF
TRBJ2-1 many TRBV11-3 - TGTGCCAGCAGCCGTCAGGGAGGCGAGCAGTTCTTC CASSRQGGEQFF
TRBJ2-2 few TRBV4-1 - TGCGCCAGCAGCCAAGGGCTGGTTGAGTGGAACACCGGGGAGCTGTTTTTT CASSQGLVEWNTGELFF
TRBJ2-3 few TRBV11-2 - TGTGCCAGCAGCTTAGACGCCGGGGCCACAGATACGCAGTATTTT CASSLDAGATDTQYF
TRBJ2-3 many TRBV7-9 - TGTGCCAGCAGCTTAGCCAGGGACACAGATACGCAGTATTTT CASSLARDTDTQYF
TRBJ1-3 - TRBV6-1 - TGTGCCAGCAGTGAAGCGCTTCTAAACACCATATATTTT CASSEALLNTIYF
TRBJ1-2 - TRBV7-2 - TGTGCCAGCAGCTTGAGTTGGGCCGGCTATGGCTACACCTTC CASSLSWAGYGYTF
TRBJ1-6 many TRBV6-1 - TGTGCCAGCAGAACTCAGACAGTGCGTTCACCCCTCCACTTT CASRTQTVRSPLHF
TRBJ2-7 few TRBV27 TRBD1 TGTGCCAGCAGTTTAAGGGTCGTGGGACAGAACATTGGCGAGCAGTACTTC CASSLRVVGQNIGEQYF
TRBJ2-3 - TRBV20-1 TRBD2 TGCAGTGCTAGACTAGCGGGAGTGAGAGATACGCAGTATTTT CSARLAGVRDTQYF
TRBJ1-1 few TRBV25-1 - TGTGCCAGCAGTCCCATCGGGGACACCGAAATGAACACTGAAGCTTTCTTT CASSPIGDTEMNTEAFF
TRBJ2-7 many TRBV7-8 - TGTGCCAGCAGCTTAGCAACCAGGGGAGAAAACGAGCAGTACTTC CASSLATRGENEQYF
TRBJ2-7 many TRBV11-2 TRBD1 TGTGCCAGCAGCGTACGACAGGGGCCTTACGAGCAGTACTTC CASSVRQGPYEQYF
TRBJ2-3 - TRBV7-3 TRBD2 TGTGCCGAGCACGGACTAGCGGGGGGCTATACGCAGTATTTT CAEHGLAGGYTQYF
TRBJ2-2 many TRBV24-1 - TGTGCCACCAGTGACCCAGCCCGGGGAAACACCGGGGAGCTGTTTTTT CATSDPARGNTGELFF
TRBJ1-6 many TRBV6-2/TRBV6-3 TRBD1 TGTGCCAGCAGTTGGACAGGGTCTAATTCACCCCTCCACTTT CASSWTGSNSPLHF
TRBJ1-5 - TRBV4-3 - TGCGCCAGCAGCCAAGATAAGCTATTAACAGGTGGCAATCAGCCCCAGCATTTT CASSQDKLLTGGNQPQHF
TRBJ2-5 many TRBV4-1 - TGCGCCAGCAGCCAAGGGACAGAAGAGACCCAGTACTTC CASSQGTEETQYF
TRBJ1-2 many TRBV3-1 - TGTGCCAGCAGCCGACGGGACACCAACTATGGCTACACCTTC CASSRRDTNYGYTF
TRBJ2-1 - TRBV12-3/TRBV12-4 - TGTGCCAGCAGCGTAGGAGGGGGTATATACAATGAGCAGTTCTTC CASSVGGGIYNEQFF
TRBJ2-7 many TRBV20-1 - TGCAGTGCTAGAACCCCGGGAGCCGGCTACGAGCAGTACTTC CSARTPGAGYEQYF
TRBJ2-2 few TRBV12-3/TRBV12-4 TRBD1 TGTGCCAGCAGTTCCCCGGACAGGGGAACCGGGGAGCTGTTTTTT CASSSPDRGTGELFF
TRBJ1-2 many TRBV28 TRBD1 TGTGCCAGCAGTGTGGGACAGGGGGATGGCTACACCTTC CASSVGQGDGYTF
TRBJ1-4 many TRBV27 - TGTGCCAGCAGTGCTCTGGCCCCGATGGGGGGTGAAAAACTGTTTTTT CASSALAPMGGEKLFF
TRBJ1-1 many TRBV11-1 - TGTGCCAGCAGCTTAGGAACAGGGAGCACTGAAGCTTTCTTT CASSLGTGSTEAFF
TRBJ2-1 - TRBV11-2 - TGTGCCAGCAGCCAAACCGGGACTGACTACAATGAGCAGTTCTTC CASSQTGTDYNEQFF
TRBJ1-1 - TRBV18 - TGTGCCAGCTCATCTTCGGGCGACAGTGAAGCTTTCTTT CASSSSGDSEAFF